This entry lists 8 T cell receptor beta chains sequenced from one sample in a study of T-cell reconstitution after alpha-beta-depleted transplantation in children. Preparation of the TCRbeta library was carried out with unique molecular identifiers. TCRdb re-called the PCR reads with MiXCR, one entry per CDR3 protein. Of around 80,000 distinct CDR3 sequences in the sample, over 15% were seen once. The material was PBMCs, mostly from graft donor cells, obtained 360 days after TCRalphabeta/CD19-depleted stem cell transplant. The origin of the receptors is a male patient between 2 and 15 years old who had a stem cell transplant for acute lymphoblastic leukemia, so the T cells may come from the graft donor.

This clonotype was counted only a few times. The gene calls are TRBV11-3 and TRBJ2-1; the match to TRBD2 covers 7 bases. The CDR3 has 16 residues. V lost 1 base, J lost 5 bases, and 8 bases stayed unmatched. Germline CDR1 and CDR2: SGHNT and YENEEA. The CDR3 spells CASSLGPGRKDNEQFF. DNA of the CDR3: TGTGCCAGCAGCTTAGGGCCCGGGAGGAAGGACAATGAGCAGTTCTTC.

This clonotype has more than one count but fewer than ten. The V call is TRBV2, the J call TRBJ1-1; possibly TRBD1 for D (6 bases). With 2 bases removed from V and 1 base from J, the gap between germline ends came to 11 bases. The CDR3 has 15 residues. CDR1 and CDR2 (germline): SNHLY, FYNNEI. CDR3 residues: CASSEYRVGNTEAFF. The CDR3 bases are TGTGCCAGCAGTGAATACAGGGTCGGGAACACTGAAGCTTTCTTT.

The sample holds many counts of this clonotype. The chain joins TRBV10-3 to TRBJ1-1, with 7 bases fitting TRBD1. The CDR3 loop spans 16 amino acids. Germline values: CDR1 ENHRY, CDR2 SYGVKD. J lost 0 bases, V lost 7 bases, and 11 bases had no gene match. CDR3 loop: CAINSLTGSMNTEAFF. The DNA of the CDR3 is TGTGCCATCAATAGTTTGACAGGGTCCATGAACACTGAAGCTTTCTTT.

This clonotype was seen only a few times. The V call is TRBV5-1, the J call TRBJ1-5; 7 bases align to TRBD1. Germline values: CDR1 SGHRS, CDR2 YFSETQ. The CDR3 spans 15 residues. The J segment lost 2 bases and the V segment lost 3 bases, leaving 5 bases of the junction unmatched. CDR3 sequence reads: CASSSAGQRNQPQHF. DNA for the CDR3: TGCGCCAGCAGCTCCGCGGGACAGCGCAATCAGCCCCAGCATTTT.

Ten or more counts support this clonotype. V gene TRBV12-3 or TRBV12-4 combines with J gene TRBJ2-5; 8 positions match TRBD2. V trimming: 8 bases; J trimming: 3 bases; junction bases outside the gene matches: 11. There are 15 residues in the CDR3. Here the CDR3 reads CASRTGGVWEETQYF. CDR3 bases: TGTGCCAGCCGAACCGGGGGGGTTTGGGAAGAGACCCAGTACTTC.

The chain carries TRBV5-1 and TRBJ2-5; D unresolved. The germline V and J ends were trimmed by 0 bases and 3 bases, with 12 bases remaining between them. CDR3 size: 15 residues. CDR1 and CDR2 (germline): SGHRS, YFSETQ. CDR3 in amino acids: CASSLVGKREETQYF. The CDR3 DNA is TGCGCCAGCAGCTTGGTGGGCAAAAGGGAAGAGACCCAGTACTTC.

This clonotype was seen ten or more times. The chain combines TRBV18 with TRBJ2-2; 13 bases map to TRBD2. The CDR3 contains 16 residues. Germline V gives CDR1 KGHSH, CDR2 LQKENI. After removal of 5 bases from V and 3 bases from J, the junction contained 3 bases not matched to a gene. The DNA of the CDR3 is TGTGCCAGCTCATCAGGACTAGCGGGAGACACCGGGGAGCTGTTTTTT. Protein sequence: CASSSGLAGDTGELFF.

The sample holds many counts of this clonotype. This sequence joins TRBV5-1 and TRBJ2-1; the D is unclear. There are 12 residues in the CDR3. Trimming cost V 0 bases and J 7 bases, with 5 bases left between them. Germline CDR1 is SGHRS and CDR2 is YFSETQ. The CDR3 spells CASSLDLNEQFF. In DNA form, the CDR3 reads TGCGCCAGCAGCTTGGACCTAAATGAGCAGTTCTTC.